The 15 T cell receptor beta chains in this list originate from one sample, sequenced in a study of PD-L1 blockade in urothelial cancer. The protocol was immunoSEQ multiplex PCR, while the TCRdb copy is restricted to in-frame clones and leaves out a portion. The table lists 85,000 to 95,000 clones, 89% of them singletons, with about 1% in the top ten. Sample time point: pretreatment peripheral blood. The specimen comprised PBMCs, sampled around atezolizumab (anti-PD-L1) treatment. All receptors come from a woman of 80 years or more with urothelial cancer.

This clone was picked up a small number of times. The chain combines TRBV5-6 with TRBJ1-3; D is perhaps TRBD1 (5 bases). V was clipped by 3 bases and J by 0 bases, with 16 bases between them. Germline V lookup: CDR1 SGHDT, CDR2 YYEEEE. CDR3 length equals 17 residues. The CDR3 bases are TGTGCCAGCAGCTGGGGGGGTACCCAGGGCTCTGGAAACACCATATATTTT. Protein sequence: CASSWGGTQGSGNTIYF.

This chain uses TRBV2 with TRBJ1-2; 12 nucleotides line up with TRBD1. CDR1 and CDR2 (germline): SNHLY, FYNNEI. The CDR3 runs to 13 residues. J lost 8 bases, V lost 7 bases, and 5 bases had no gene match. The CDR3 sequence is CASKGQGAWGYTF. The CDR3 DNA sequence: TGTGCCAGCAAGGGACAGGGGGCTTGGGGCTACACCTTC.

The gene calls are TRBV18 and TRBJ2-5; D is unresolved. CDR3 length: 10 residues. Trimming cost V 6 bases and J 5 bases, with 4 bases left between them. CDR1 and CDR2 from the germline V gene are KGHSH and LQKENI. The DNA of the CDR3 is TGTGCCAGCTCGGAGGAGACCCAGTACTTC. Encoded protein: CASSEETQYF. The full variable domain, in which reference TRBV18 and TRBJ2-5 provide the parts outside the CDR3, is NAGVMQNPRHLVRRRGQEARLRCSPMKGHSHVYWYRQLPEEGLKFMVYLQKENIIDESGMPKERFSAEFPKEGPSILRIQQVVRGDSAAYFCASSEETQYFGPGTRLLVL.

The chain recombines TRBV18 with TRBJ1-4, with a tentative D call TRBD1 (6 bases). Germline V gene data show CDR1 as KGHSH and CDR2 as LQKENI. The CDR3 runs 13 residues. With 6 bases removed from V and 8 bases from J, the gap between germline ends came to 13 bases. The CDR3 protein is CASSPNREEKLFF. The CDR3 DNA sequence: TGTGCCAGCTCCCCAAACAGGGAGGAAAAACTGTTTTTT. Full variable domain (remainder filled in from reference TRBV18 and TRBJ1-4): NAGVMQNPRHLVRRRGQEARLRCSPMKGHSHVYWYRQLPEEGLKFMVYLQKENIIDESGMPKERFSAEFPKEGPSILRIQQVVRGDSAAYFCASSPNREEKLFFGSGTQLSVL.

The V call is TRBV7-9, the J call TRBJ2-1; 7 bases fit TRBD2. Losses at the gene ends were 1 base for V and 2 bases for J; bases not matched to a gene: 5. The CDR3 is made up of 16 amino acids. Germline V lookup: CDR1 SEHNR, CDR2 FQNEAQ (reference sequence). The DNA for the CDR3 is TGTGCCAGCAGCTTAGGGGGGGGACTGGCCTACAATGAGCAGTTCTTC. Translation gives CASSLGGGLAYNEQFF.

V and J are TRBV18 and TRBJ2-7, with D perhaps matching TRBD1 (5 bases). Germline-derived CDR1 and CDR2 are KGHSH and LQKENI. The CDR3 has 15 residues. The V gene lost 6 bases and the J gene lost 2 bases, with 17 bases spanning the gap. The CDR3 sequence: CASSPLPTAPYEQYF. As DNA, the CDR3 is TGTGCCAGCTCGCCCTTACCGACAGCGCCCTACGAGCAGTACTTC.

This chain joins TRBV5-1 and TRBJ1-3; TRBD1 matches at 8 bases. Losses at the gene ends were 3 bases for V and 7 bases for J; bases not matched to a gene: 15. Per the germline V gene, CDR1 is SGHRS and CDR2 is YFSETQ. This CDR3 has 17 residues. CDR3 sequence reads: CASSSGQGSVISNTIYF. The CDR3 nucleotides read TGCGCCAGCAGCTCCGGACAGGGAAGTGTAATATCGAACACCATATATTTT.

The rearrangement uses TRBV6-5 and TRBJ2-1, with 9 bases that match TRBD1. The CDR3 sequence is 15 residues long. The germline V gene has CDR1 MNHEY and CDR2 SVGAGI. V gave up 8 bases and J gave up 7 bases; unmatched junction bases: 12. The CDR3 region is CASGPRTGVANEQFF. CDR3 coding DNA: TGTGCCAGCGGACCCAGGACAGGGGTTGCTAATGAGCAGTTCTTC.

This chain connects TRBV7-2 to TRBJ1-1, with unresolved D. Germline values: CDR1 SGHTA, CDR2 FQGNSA. The CDR3 length is 15 residues. Trimming removed 5 bases at V and 0 bases at J, with 13 bases between. This CDR3 is CASSRALTVNTEAFF. CDR3 coding DNA: TGTGCCAGCAGCCGAGCCCTAACAGTGAACACTGAAGCTTTCTTT.

This clone was counted a single time. The gene calls are TRBV21-1 and TRBJ1-3. TRBV21-1 is designated a pseudogene. The CDR3 contains 15 residues. The CDR3 DNA reads as TGTGCCAGCAGAGAGGGAAGGAGCTCTGGAAACACCATATATTTT. It translates to CASREGRSSGNTIYF.

The sample holds a few counts of this clone. The rearrangement links TRBV7-3 to TRBJ1-3, with 7 bases fitting TRBD1. Germline-derived CDR1 and CDR2 are SGHTA and FQGTGA. V was pared by 5 bases and J by 6 bases, with 4 bases of the junction left unmatched. The CDR3 loop spans 13 amino acids. CDR3 DNA: TGTGCCAGCAGCGAACAGGGGTCAAACACCATATATTTT. As protein: CASSEQGSNTIYF.

The chain links TRBV5-6 to TRBJ2-7; D call uncertain. Trimming removed 2 bases at V and 2 bases at J, with 11 bases between. Per germline, CDR1 SGHDT and CDR2 YYEEEE. The CDR3 totals 14 residues. DNA for the CDR3: TGTGCCAGCAGCTTTCTGTTAACAACCTACGAGCAGTACTTC. Its translation: CASSFLLTTYEQYF.

The J gene is TRBJ2-1, the V gene TRBV28, with D perhaps TRBD1 (5 bases). V gave up 5 bases and J gave up 6 bases, with 20 bases separating them. Germline CDR1 is MDHEN and CDR2 is SYDVKM. The CDR3 has 16 residues. The CDR3 DNA is TGTGCCAGCAGTCCCCAGGGATTCGATTTGTTCAATGAGCAGTTCTTC. The encoded protein is CASSPQGFDLFNEQFF.

The chain couples TRBV30 to TRBJ2-3, with 9 nucleotides matching TRBD1. V lost 0 bases to trimming and J lost 5 bases; unmatched junction nucleotides: 6. This CDR3 is 15 amino acids long. The V gene's germline CDR1 is GTSNPN and CDR2 SVGIG (reference sequence). The CDR3 nucleotides are TGTGCCTGGAGTGTAGGCGACAGGGGGGGAGATACGCAGTATTTT. Protein: CAWSVGDRGGDTQYF.

The chain recombines TRBV27 with TRBJ2-6; D is possibly TRBD1 (6 bases). Trimming pared 5 bases from V and 4 bases from J, leaving 15 bases between. CDR1 is MNHEY, CDR2 SMNVEV, per germline (reference sequence). This CDR3 has 16 amino acids. The CDR3 bases are TGTGCCAGCAGTCGGATACAGGGATCAGGGGCCAACGTCCTGACTTTC. Protein sequence: CASSRIQGSGANVLTF.